The 26 T cell receptor beta chains in this list originate from one sample, sequenced in a study of T cell clones after liver transplantation. Sequencing used immunoSEQ multiplex PCR; TCRdb keeps in-frame clones, though not all of them. The repertoire includes 80,000 or so clones, 70% to 85% of them detected once, and 0.47% sits in the top ten. This specimen was CD4+ T cells from blood, taken 45 to 46 months after liver transplant. These receptors were taken from a human patient who received a liver transplant. Part of the T cells may come from the graft donor.

The chain joins TRBV19 to TRBJ1-3; D unresolved. This CDR3 contains 15 residues. Between the trimmed V and J ends, which lost 3 bases and 1 base, there was a span of 10 bases. The V gene's germline CDR1 is LNHDA and CDR2 SQIVND (reference sequence). The CDR3 loop is CASSIAAFSGNTIYF. The DNA of the CDR3 is TGTGCCAGTAGTATCGCCGCCTTTTCTGGAAACACCATATATTTT.

The chain uses TRBV10-3 and TRBJ1-1; a weak D match, TRBD1 (5 bases). The CDR3 has 14 residues. V lost 11 bases and J 0 bases, leaving 16 bases between the germline ends. Germline V gene sequence: CDR1 ENHRY, CDR2 SYGVKD. CDR3 in amino acids: CAATMGGMNTEAFF. In DNA form, the CDR3 reads TGTGCCGCAACGATGGGGGGGATGAACACTGAAGCTTTCTTT.

The chain carries TRBV11-2 and TRBJ2-7; perhaps TRBD2 as D (6 bases). Trimming shortened V by 5 bases and J by 3 bases, and 11 bases separated the two germline ends. The CDR3 has 13 residues. Germline CDR1 is SGHAT and CDR2 is FQNNGV. CDR3 in DNA: TGTGCCAGCAGCCCCGGCGGGGTCTACGAGCAGTACTTC. Its translation is CASSPGGVYEQYF.

The V gene is TRBV28, the J gene TRBJ1-1, with D possibly TRBD1 on 5 matching bases. The CDR3 loop spans 15 amino acids. Germline V gene data show CDR1 as MDHEN and CDR2 as SYDVKM. The ends were cut back, 6 bases at V and 0 bases at J, with 14 bases in the middle. The CDR3 is CASSRGDGMNTEAFF. CDR3 sequence (DNA): TGTGCCAGCAGCCGGGGGGACGGGATGAACACTGAAGCTTTCTTT.

The chain has TRBV6-4 and TRBJ2-1; 12 bases fit TRBD1. Germline CDR1 is MRHNA and CDR2 is SNTAGT. V shed 6 bases, J shed 4 bases, and the junction held 4 bases outside the gene matches. This CDR3 is 15 amino acids long. In nucleotides, the CDR3 is TGTGCCAGCAGCCGGGACAGGGGGCAATACAATGAGCAGTTCTTC. It codes for CASSRDRGQYNEQFF.

The chain combines TRBV9 with TRBJ2-1; maybe TRBD1 (5 bases). CDR1 is SGDLS and CDR2 is YYNGEE in the germline V gene. V was cut by 2 bases and J by 5 bases, with 11 bases left in between. This CDR3 has 14 residues. This CDR3 reads CASSVQDSDNEQFF. CDR3 in DNA: TGTGCCAGCAGCGTCCAAGACAGCGACAATGAGCAGTTCTTC. The whole variable domain, remainder taken from reference TRBV9 and TRBJ2-1, is DSGVTQTPKHLITATGQRVTLRCSPRSGDLSVYWYQQSLDQGLQFLIQYYNGEERAKGNILERFSAQQFPDLHSELNLSSLELGDSALYFCASSVQDSDNEQFFGPGTRLTVL.

The chain combines TRBV5-1 with TRBJ2-3; D perhaps matches TRBD2 (6 bases). Germline CDR1 SGHRS, CDR2 YFSETQ. The germline V and J ends were trimmed by 4 bases and 6 bases, with 9 bases remaining between them. CDR3 size: 12 residues. CDR3 in DNA: TGCGCCAGCAGCCCCGCGGGGGATACGCAGTATTTT. Its translation is CASSPAGDTQYF. Based on the CDR3 plus reference TRBV5-1 and TRBJ2-3, the full variable domain is KAGVTQTPRYLIKTRGQQVTLSCSPISGHRSVSWYQQTPGQGLQFLFEYFSETQRNKGNFPGRFSGRQFSNSRSEMNVSTLELGDSALYLCASSPAGDTQYFGPGTRLTVL.

V gene TRBV2 combines with J gene TRBJ2-7; tentatively, D is TRBD1 (6 bases). Trimming removed 6 bases at V and 1 base at J, with 13 bases between. CDR1 SNHLY and CDR2 FYNNEI come from the germline V gene. CDR3 length: 14 residues. The CDR3 coding sequence is TGTGCCAGCAGCGTGACAGGTAGATCCTACGAGCAGTACTTC. As protein: CASSVTGRSYEQYF.

This clone has just a few counts. The CDR3 loop is CASTGRGNQPQHF. DNA for the CDR3: TGTGCCAGCACGGGCAGGGGCAATCAGCCCCAGCATTTT. V gene TRBV6-6 combines with J gene TRBJ1-5, with a possible D match to TRBD1 (5 bases). This CDR3 contains 13 residues. The germline gives CDR1 MNHNY, CDR2 SVGAGI (reference sequence). Trimming took off 7 bases at V and 2 bases at J, with 9 bases between the two ends.

This clone was picked up one time. The chain employs TRBV5-1 and TRBJ1-1; 12 nucleotides match TRBD1. CDR1 SGHRS and CDR2 YFSETQ come from the germline V gene. The CDR3 runs 17 residues. The ends lost 0 bases at V and 6 bases at J; junction bases unmatched: 9. The CDR3: CASSLAPGQGAYAEAFF. DNA for the CDR3: TGCGCCAGCAGCTTGGCCCCGGGACAGGGGGCCTATGCTGAAGCTTTCTTT.

This clone was recorded only once. The chain carries TRBV28 and TRBJ2-1; D is unclear. There are 15 residues in the CDR3. V lost 5 bases to trimming and J lost 1 base, with 12 bases between them. In germline, CDR1 is MDHEN, CDR2 SYDVKM. The CDR3 DNA reads as TGTGCCAGCAGTAAGGTGCCCAGTTCCTACAATGAGCAGTTCTTC. Translated: CASSKVPSSYNEQFF.

This clone was seen only a few times. This rearrangement joins TRBV7-3 to TRBJ2-7, with D maybe TRBD2 (6 bases). Deletions cut 2 bases from V and 6 bases from J, with 20 bases between. Per germline, CDR1 SGHTA and CDR2 FQGTGA. The CDR3 has 16 amino acids. CDR3 bases: TGTGCCAGCAGCTTACCCGGACTAACCGTTTCTGTCGAGCAGTACTTC. This sequence encodes CASSLPGLTVSVEQYF. Full variable domain (rest looked up from reference TRBV7-3 and TRBJ2-7): GAGVSQTPSNKVTEKGKYVELRCDPISGHTALYWYRQSLGQGPEFLIYFQGTGAADDSGLPNDRFFAVRPEGSVSTLKIQRTERGDSAVYLCASSLPGLTVSVEQYFGPGTRLTVT.

The J gene is TRBJ1-2, the V gene TRBV30; TRBD1 might be the D (5 bases). Trimming removed 3 bases from V and 8 bases from J, with 10 bases in between. The CDR3 runs 11 residues. Germline V gene lookup returns CDR1 GTSNPN and CDR2 SVGIG (reference sequence). The CDR3 coding sequence is TGTGCCTGGAGCAAGGGGCGCGGCTACACCTTC. Its translation is CAWSKGRGYTF.

The rearrangement uses TRBV28 and TRBJ2-4, with D unresolved. Trimming took 6 bases from V and 8 from J, leaving 11 bases between them. CDR3 length: 12 residues. Germline loops: CDR1 MDHEN, CDR2 SYDVKM. CDR3 sequence (DNA): TGTGCCAGCAGGTCCCCGGTGGACATTCAGTACTTC. This gives the protein CASRSPVDIQYF.

The table lists this clone with a count of one. The CDR3, as DNA: TGTGCCAGCAGCTTAATGGGACAGGGCGGCACCGGGGAGCTGTTTTTT. Its protein product is CASSLMGQGGTGELFF. V and J are TRBV7-9 and TRBJ2-2, with 9 bases fitting TRBD1. The germline gives CDR1 SEHNR, CDR2 FQNEAQ (reference sequence). V lost 2 bases, J lost 4 bases, and 5 bases stayed unmatched. The CDR3 contains 16 residues.

The CDR3 region is CASSLPGPPNTEAFF. The CDR3 bases are TGTGCCAGCAGCTTGCCCGGGCCACCGAACACTGAAGCTTTCTTT. V and J are TRBV5-6 and TRBJ1-1, with D uncertain. Per the germline V gene, CDR1 is SGHDT and CDR2 is YYEEEE. This CDR3 spans 15 amino acids. V lost 1 base to trimming and J lost 1 base, with 11 bases between them.

V usage is TRBV5-1 and J usage is TRBJ2-7, with D perhaps TRBD1 or TRBD2 (5 bases each). The CDR3 consists of 14 residues. V was shortened by 5 bases and J by 0 bases, with 12 bases between the two germline ends. The germline CDR1 and CDR2 sequences are SGHRS and YFSETQ. CDR3 residues: CASSPRGRSYEQYF. CDR3 sequence (DNA): TGCGCCAGCAGTCCTAGGGGACGCTCCTACGAGCAGTACTTC.

This chain joins TRBV28 and TRBJ1-1, with 8 nucleotides matching TRBD1. Trimming cost V 8 bases and J 2 bases; bases outside gene matches: 7. Germline V gene data show CDR1 as MDHEN and CDR2 as SYDVKM. This CDR3 region has 14 residues. CDR3 in amino acids: CASVRDRGNTEAFF. The CDR3 nucleotides read TGTGCCAGCGTCCGTGACAGGGGCAACACTGAAGCTTTCTTT.

This clone has a single count. The chain employs TRBV7-2 and TRBJ2-1; 10 bases match TRBD1. The CDR3 loop spans 13 amino acids. Germline CDR1 is SGHTA and CDR2 is FQGNSA. The ends lost 5 bases at V and 12 bases at J; junction bases unmatched: 7. For the CDR3, the DNA is TGTGCCAGCAGCGTTAACCGGGACAGGGGGCAGTTCTTC. Its translation is CASSVNRDRGQFF.

This chain uses TRBV6-5 with TRBJ2-7; D is uncertain. This CDR3 region has 13 residues. Trimming took off 2 bases at V and 6 bases at J, with 11 bases between the two ends. Looked up from germline, CDR1 is MNHEY and CDR2 is SVGAGI. The CDR3 reads CASSYLERREQYF. CDR3 coding DNA: TGTGCCAGCAGTTACCTGGAAAGGCGCGAGCAGTACTTC.

The V and J genes are TRBV28 and TRBJ1-1; D gene uncertain. This CDR3 has 13 amino acids. Trimming stripped 6 bases from V and 7 bases from J, with 15 bases between. CDR1 and CDR2 from the germline V gene are MDHEN and SYDVKM. The CDR3 DNA reads as TGTGCCAGCAGCCTTTCGGGAGTGAGTGAAGCTTTCTTT. This sequence encodes CASSLSGVSEAFF.

The chain employs TRBV5-1 and TRBJ2-2; no clear D. V was shortened by 0 bases and J by 8 bases, with 8 bases between the two germline ends. Germline loops: CDR1 SGHRS, CDR2 YFSETQ. The CDR3 is 13 residues long. Here the CDR3 DNA reads TGCGCCAGCAGCTTGGAGGGCTCGGGGGAGCTGTTTTTT. It codes for CASSLEGSGELFF.

The genes are TRBV18 and TRBJ2-7, with D possibly matching TRBD2 (7 bases). Germline CDR1 reads KGHSH; CDR2 reads LQKENI. Trimming cost V 6 bases and J 2 bases, with 14 bases left between them. The CDR3 has 14 amino acids. This chain's CDR3 is CASSRGGAPYEQYF. CDR3 DNA sequence: TGTGCCAGCTCTCGAGGGGGGGCCCCCTACGAGCAGTACTTC.

This chain uses TRBV29-1 with TRBJ2-1; 7 bases align to TRBD2. Germline CDR1 reads SQVTM; CDR2 reads ANQGSEA. The ends lost 1 base at V and 4 bases at J; junction bases unmatched: 7. The CDR3 has 15 residues. CDR3 sequence reads: CSVEVVSSGYNEQFF. The DNA for the CDR3 is TGCAGCGTTGAAGTTGTGTCTAGCGGTTACAATGAGCAGTTCTTC.

The rearrangement uses TRBV19 and TRBJ2-1, with 7 bases lining up with TRBD2. V trimming: 0 bases; J trimming: 9 bases; junction bases outside the gene matches: 2. The CDR3 covers 13 residues. CDR1 is LNHDA and CDR2 is SQIVND in the germline V gene (reference sequence). The CDR3 DNA reads TGTGCCAGTAGTATAGATGGGAGGGGTGAGCAGTTCTTC. Its translation: CASSIDGRGEQFF.

V is TRBV29-1 and J is TRBJ2-4; TRBD2 matches at 10 bases. Germline CDR1 is SQVTM and CDR2 is ANQGSEA. The V segment lost 4 bases and the J segment 0 bases; nucleotides outside the gene matches: 6. The CDR3 extends over 16 amino acids. CDR3 sequence reads: CSVVELAGLAKNIQYF. In DNA form, the CDR3 reads TGCAGCGTTGTAGAACTAGCGGGGCTAGCCAAAAACATTCAGTACTTC.